The 7 T cell receptor beta chains given below trace back to one sample, sequenced in a study of tissue T cells after allogeneic stem cell transplantation. Here immunoSEQ multiplex PCR was the method, and the copy in TCRdb shows in-frame clones only, minus some. The sample consists of 25,000 to 30,000 clones, 85% to 90% of them appearing once. Specimen: blood, collected before transplantation. Receptor source: a woman between 18 and 49 years old who later had graft-versus-host disease after an allogeneic stem cell transplant.

This chain uses TRBV27 with TRBJ1-5; D call uncertain. This CDR3 region has 15 residues. The V gene lost 3 bases and the J gene lost 1 base, with 10 bases spanning the gap. Per germline, CDR1 MNHEY and CDR2 SMNVEV (reference sequence). In DNA form, the CDR3 reads TGTGCCAGCAGTTTCGGGAGGAGCAGCAATCAGCCCCAGCATTTT. This translates into CASSFGRSSNQPQHF.

The chain carries TRBV4-3 and TRBJ1-1; no reliable D call. Trimming shortened V by 0 bases and J by 1 base, and 6 bases separated the two germline ends. CDR1 and CDR2 from the germline V gene are LGHNA and YSLEER. This CDR3 region has 14 residues. CDR3 sequence (DNA): TGCGCCAGCAGCCAAGAAATCCCGAACACTGAAGCTTTCTTT. Translation gives CASSQEIPNTEAFF.

The genes are TRBV6-5 and TRBJ1-1; no clear D. The CDR3 length is 14 residues. V was trimmed by 0 bases and J by 5 bases, leaving 10 bases between them. The germline V gene encodes CDR1 MNHEY and CDR2 SVGAGI. CDR3 amino acids: CASSYSYRLTEAFF. The CDR3 DNA reads as TGTGCCAGCAGTTACTCGTATCGGTTGACTGAAGCTTTCTTT.

The CDR3 reads CASSVGRDWRIGETQYF. Here the CDR3 DNA reads TGTGCCAGCAGCGTAGGCCGGGACTGGCGGATCGGAGAGACCCAGTACTTC. The gene calls are TRBV9 and TRBJ2-5; D is perhaps TRBD2 (6 bases). The length of the CDR3 is 17 residues. Germline-derived CDR1 and CDR2 are SGDLS and YYNGEE. V lost 0 bases, J lost 4 bases, and 19 bases lay in between. Filled out from reference TRBV9 and TRBJ2-5, the complete variable domain reads DSGVTQTPKHLITATGQRVTLRCSPRSGDLSVYWYQQSLDQGLQFLIQYYNGEERAKGNILERFSAQQFPDLHSELNLSSLELGDSALYFCASSVGRDWRIGETQYFGPGTRLLVL.

The genes are TRBV7-2 and TRBJ2-1, with D possibly TRBD1 on 5 matching bases. Trimming removed 4 bases at V and 4 bases at J, with 11 bases between. This CDR3 spans 14 amino acids. Germline assignment: CDR1 SGHTA and CDR2 FQGNSA. This CDR3 reads CASSYTTEYNEQFF. The CDR3 DNA sequence: TGTGCCAGCAGCTATACGACAGAGTACAATGAGCAGTTCTTC.

The chain links TRBV7-9 to TRBJ2-2, with 7 bases identical to TRBD1. The CDR3 has 14 amino acids. Germline V gene lookup returns CDR1 SEHNR and CDR2 FQNEAQ (reference sequence). J gave up 6 bases and V 1 base, and 2 bases lay outside the gene matches. The DNA of the CDR3 is TGTGCCAGCAGCTTAGTCCAGGGGGCCGGGGAGCTGTTTTTT. Amino acid sequence: CASSLVQGAGELFF.

The chain uses TRBV14 and TRBJ1-1; D gene unclear. The V gene lost 0 bases and the J gene lost 1 base, with 18 bases spanning the gap. This CDR3 is built from 18 residues. Germline V gene sequence: CDR1 SGHDN, CDR2 FVKESK. This chain's CDR3 is CASSQDSRVGTSNTEAFF. The CDR3 nucleotides are TGTGCCAGCAGCCAAGATTCCCGTGTTGGCACATCGAACACTGAAGCTTTCTTT.